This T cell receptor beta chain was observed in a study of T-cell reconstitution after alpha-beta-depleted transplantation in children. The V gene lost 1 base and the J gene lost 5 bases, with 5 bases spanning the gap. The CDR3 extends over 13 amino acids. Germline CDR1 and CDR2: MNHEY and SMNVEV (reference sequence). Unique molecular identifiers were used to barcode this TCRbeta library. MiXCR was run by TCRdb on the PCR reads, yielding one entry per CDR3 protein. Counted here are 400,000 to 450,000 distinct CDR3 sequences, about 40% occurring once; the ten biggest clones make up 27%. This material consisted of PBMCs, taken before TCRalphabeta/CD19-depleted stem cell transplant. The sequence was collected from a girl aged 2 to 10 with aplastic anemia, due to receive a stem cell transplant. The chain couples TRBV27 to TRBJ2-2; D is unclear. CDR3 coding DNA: TGTGCCAGCAGTTTATTGCTTACCGGGGAGCTGTTTTTT. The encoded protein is CASSLLLTGELFF.